A single TCR beta chain is shown here with its context. The assay was carried out at the deep level. The authors split each subset's genomic DNA evenly across several immunoSEQ plates. Method: immunoSEQ multiplex PCR; TCRdb's copy keeps in-frame clones and lacks some. The sample yields more than 400,000 clones, 95% to 96% seen once. The entry originates in a study of shared clonotypes between healthy human individuals. The study enrolled healthy HIV-negative adults without recent acute infections or vaccinations as donors. Trimming removed 3 bases from V and 3 bases from J, with 9 bases in between. The CDR3 is 14 amino acids. Germline V gives CDR1 MDHEN, CDR2 SYDVKM.

This clonotype was obtained from a woman in her thirties in good health. The sample taken for sequencing was naive CD4+ T cells sorted from blood. Subset in this sample: CD45RA+ positively selected. The chain joins TRBV28 to TRBJ2-1; D is uncertain. CDR3 sequence: CASSLESFYNEQFF. The CDR3 DNA sequence: TGTGCCAGCAGTTTGGAGTCCTTCTACAATGAGCAGTTCTTC.